Below, 2 T cell receptor beta chains from the same sample are listed, as sequenced in a study of T cell responses to AZD1222 COVID-19 vaccine. Libraries were prepared by immunoSEQ multiplex PCR; TCRdb keeps only in-frame clonotypes and omits some of them. The sample carries about 120,000 clones, 70% to 90% recorded once. The source was peripheral blood, collected on day 0 of AZD1222 vaccination. The receptor source for this set is an adult in good health.

CDR3 residues: CASSLTSGIDNEQFF. The CDR3 DNA reads TGTGCCAGCAGCCTGACTAGTGGTATCGACAATGAGCAGTTCTTC. V is TRBV7-9 and J is TRBJ2-1, with D maybe TRBD2 (6 bases). Germline V gene sequence: CDR1 SEHNR, CDR2 FQNEAQ (reference sequence). This CDR3 comprises 15 residues. The ends were cut back, 5 bases at V and 5 bases at J, with 16 bases in the middle.

The V call is TRBV6-5, the J call TRBJ1-1; D is perhaps TRBD1 (6 bases). The germline V gene has CDR1 MNHEY and CDR2 SVGAGI. The CDR3 covers 15 residues. V was shortened by 6 bases and J by 0 bases, with 14 bases between the two germline ends. CDR3 nucleotides: TGTGCCAGCAGGGACAGCGGAAAGTTGAACACTGAAGCTTTCTTT. This translates into CASRDSGKLNTEAFF.